Below, 8 T cell receptor beta chains from the same sample are listed, as sequenced in a study of blood T cell repertoires in COVID-19. Produced via immunoSEQ multiplex PCR; TCRdb's table is partial and in-frame only. Found here are 68,000 or so clones, more than 60% of them singletons; the top ten hold roughly 21%. Sequencing used peripheral blood. These TCRs come from a human donor in a cohort sampled during active COVID-19.

Written as DNA, the CDR3 is TGTGCCAGCAGCCGCGACGGACGTAGCGGGGGGGCATGGCGCGAGCAGTTCTTC. Translated, it gives CASSRDGRSGGAWREQFF. This rearrangement joins TRBV13 to TRBJ2-1; 11 bases align to TRBD2. Germline V gene sequence: CDR1 PRHDT, CDR2 FYEKMQ (reference sequence). The J segment lost 10 bases and the V segment lost 5 bases, leaving 19 bases of the junction unmatched. The CDR3 has 18 amino acids.

This clone turned up a few times. Other DNA sequences of this sample code for an identical CDR3. The V call is TRBV4-2, the J call TRBJ1-4; 10 bases fit TRBD1. V gave up 2 bases and J gave up 5 bases; unmatched junction bases: 2. CDR1 and CDR2 (germline): LGHNA, YNFKEQ. The CDR3 is 15 residues long. The CDR3 here is CASSQPGQGNEKLFF. The CDR3 region has the DNA TGTGCCAGCAGCCAACCGGGACAGGGGAATGAAAAACTGTTTTTT.

The chain links TRBV2 to TRBJ1-1, with D tentatively TRBD1 (5 bases). Germline CDR1 is SNHLY and CDR2 is FYNNEI. Between the trimmed V and J ends, which lost 3 bases and 1 base, there was a span of 9 bases. This CDR3 contains 14 residues. The CDR3 here is CASSELGGNTEAFF. Here the CDR3 DNA reads TGTGCCAGCAGTGAGCTGGGGGGGAACACTGAAGCTTTCTTT.

This clone appeared once. The genes are TRBV7-2 and TRBJ2-7, with D tentatively TRBD2 (6 bases). The CDR3 is 15 residues long. Germline V CDR1 and CDR2: SGHTA, FQGNSA. The V and J ends lost 2 bases and 6 bases respectively, with 17 bases between them. As DNA, the CDR3 is TGTGCCAGCAGCTTAAAGGTCGGGGGTTCATCCGAGCAGTACTTC. This gives the protein CASSLKVGGSSEQYF. Full variable domain (rest looked up from reference TRBV7-2 and TRBJ2-7): GAGVSQSPSNKVTEKGKDVELRCDPISGHTALYWYRQSLGQGLEFLIYFQGNSAPDKSGLPSDRFSAERTGGSVSTLTIQRTQQEDSAVYLCASSLKVGGSSEQYFGPGTRLTVT.

This chain links TRBV11-2 with TRBJ2-1, with D possibly matching TRBD2 (5 bases). CDR3 length: 11 residues. V lost 5 bases to trimming and J lost 10 bases, with 9 bases between them. CDR1 and CDR2 from the germline V gene are SGHAT and FQNNGV. The CDR3 sequence is CASSAGLEQFF. The DNA of the CDR3 is TGTGCCAGCAGCGCTGGACTCGAGCAGTTCTTC. Together with reference TRBV11-2 and TRBJ2-1, the CDR3 gives the full variable domain: EAGVAQSPRYKIIEKRQSVAFWCNPISGHATLYWYQQILGQGPKLLIQFQNNGVVDDSQLPKDRFSAERLKGVDSTLKIQPAKLEDSAVYLCASSAGLEQFFGPGTRLTVL.

This clone showed up just a few times. The chain recombines TRBV3-1 (or the pseudogene TRBV3-2) with TRBJ2-1; D is perhaps TRBD2 (5 bases). V was trimmed by 2 bases and J by 2 bases, leaving 13 bases between them. The CDR3 consists of 16 residues. CDR1 is LGHDT, CDR2 YNNKEL, per germline (reference sequence). The CDR3 region is CASSQLLLGTYNEQFF. The CDR3 nucleotides read TGTGCCAGCAGCCAACTTTTACTAGGCACCTACAATGAGCAGTTCTTC.

The CDR3 bases are TGTGCCAGTACATCAACGGGGGGGAATCAGCCCCAGCATTTT. Its translation is CASTSTGGNQPQHF. V gene TRBV19 combines with J gene TRBJ1-5; D is possibly TRBD1 (5 bases). Germline V gene sequence: CDR1 LNHDA, CDR2 SQIVND (reference sequence). The CDR3 spans 14 residues. The V and J ends lost 7 bases and 4 bases respectively, with 14 bases between them. The complete variable domain, with remaining parts taken from reference TRBV19 and TRBJ1-5, reads DGGITQSPKYLFRKEGQNVTLSCEQNLNHDAMYWYRQDPGQGLRLIYYSQIVNDFQKGDIAEGYSVSREKKESFPLTVTSAQKNPTAFYLCASTSTGGNQPQHFGDGTRLSIL.

The rearrangement uses TRBV6-1 and TRBJ2-3; D is ambiguous. The CDR3 has 14 amino acids. V lost 1 base and J 4 bases, leaving 9 bases between the germline ends. Germline V gene data show CDR1 as MNHNS and CDR2 as SASEGT. CDR3 nucleotide sequence: TGTGCCAGCAGTGAAGGGGCCCCCCCAGATACGCAGTATTTT. It translates to CASSEGAPPDTQYF.